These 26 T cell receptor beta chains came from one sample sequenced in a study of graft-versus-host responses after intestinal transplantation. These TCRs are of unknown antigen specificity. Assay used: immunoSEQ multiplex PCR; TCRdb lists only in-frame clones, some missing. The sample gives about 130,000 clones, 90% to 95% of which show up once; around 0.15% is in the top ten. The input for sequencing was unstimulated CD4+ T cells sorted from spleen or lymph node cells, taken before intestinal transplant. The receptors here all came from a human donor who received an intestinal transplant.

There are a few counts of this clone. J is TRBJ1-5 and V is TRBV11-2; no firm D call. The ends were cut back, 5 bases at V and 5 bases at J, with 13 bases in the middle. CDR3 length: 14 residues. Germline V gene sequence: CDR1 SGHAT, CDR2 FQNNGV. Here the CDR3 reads CASSPGLRDQPQHF. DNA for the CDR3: TGTGCCAGCAGCCCCGGGTTACGAGATCAGCCCCAGCATTTT.

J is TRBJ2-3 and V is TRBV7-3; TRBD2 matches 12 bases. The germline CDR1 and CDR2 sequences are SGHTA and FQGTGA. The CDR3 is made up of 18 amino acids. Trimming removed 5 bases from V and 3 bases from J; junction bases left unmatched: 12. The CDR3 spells CASSDNTSGGPNTDTQYF. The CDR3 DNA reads TGTGCCAGCAGCGATAATACTAGCGGGGGGCCCAATACAGATACGCAGTATTTT.

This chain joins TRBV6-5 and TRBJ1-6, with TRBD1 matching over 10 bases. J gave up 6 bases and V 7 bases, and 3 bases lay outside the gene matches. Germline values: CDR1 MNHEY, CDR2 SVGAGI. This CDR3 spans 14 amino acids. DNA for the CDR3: TGTGCCAGCACACGACAGGGGGCTAATTCACCCCTCCACTTT. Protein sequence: CASTRQGANSPLHF.

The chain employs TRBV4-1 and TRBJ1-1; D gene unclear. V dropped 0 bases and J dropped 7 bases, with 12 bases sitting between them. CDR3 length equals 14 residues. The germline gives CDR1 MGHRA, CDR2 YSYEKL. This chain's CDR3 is CASSQEARPIEAFF. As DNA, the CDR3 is TGCGCCAGCAGCCAAGAAGCACGGCCGATTGAAGCTTTCTTT.

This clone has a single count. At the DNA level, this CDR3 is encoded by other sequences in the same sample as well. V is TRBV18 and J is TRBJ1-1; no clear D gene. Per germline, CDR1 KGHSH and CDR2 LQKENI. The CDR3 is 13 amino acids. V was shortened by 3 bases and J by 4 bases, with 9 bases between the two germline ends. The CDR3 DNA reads TGTGCCAGCTCACCTCCAGGTAGCACTGAAGCTTTCTTT. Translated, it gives CASSPPGSTEAFF.

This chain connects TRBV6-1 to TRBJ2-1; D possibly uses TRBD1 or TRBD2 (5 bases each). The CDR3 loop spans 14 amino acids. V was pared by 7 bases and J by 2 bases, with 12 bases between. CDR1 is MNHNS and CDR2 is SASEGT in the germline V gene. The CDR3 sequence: CASTGLAAYNEQFF. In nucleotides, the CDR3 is TGTGCCAGCACGGGGCTAGCCGCCTACAATGAGCAGTTCTTC.

The CDR3 sequence is CASGLVAWAGDTQYF. The CDR3 nucleotides read TGTGCTAGTGGTTTGGTAGCTTGGGCGGGAGATACGCAGTATTTT. The V call is TRBV12-5, the J call TRBJ2-3; D perhaps matches TRBD2 (5 bases). The CDR3 is made up of 15 amino acids. Germline CDR1 and CDR2: LGHNT and FRNRAP. Trimming stripped 0 bases from V and 5 bases from J, with 12 bases between.

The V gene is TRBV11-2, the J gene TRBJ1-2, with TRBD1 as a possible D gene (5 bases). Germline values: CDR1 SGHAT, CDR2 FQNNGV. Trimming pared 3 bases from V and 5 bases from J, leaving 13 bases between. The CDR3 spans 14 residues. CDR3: CASSFSDSRYGYTF. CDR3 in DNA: TGTGCCAGCAGCTTTAGCGACAGCCGATATGGCTACACCTTC.

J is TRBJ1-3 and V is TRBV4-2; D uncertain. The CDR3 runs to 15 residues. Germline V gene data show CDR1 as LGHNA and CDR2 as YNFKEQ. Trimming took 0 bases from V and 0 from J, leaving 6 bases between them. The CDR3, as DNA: TGTGCCAGCAGCCAAGAATGGCTCTCTGGAAACACCATATATTTT. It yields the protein CASSQEWLSGNTIYF.

The CDR3 DNA is TGTGCCAGCAGTGGGGGGGCAGGGGCAGATACGCAGTATTTT. This encodes CASSGGAGADTQYF. This chain joins TRBV2 and TRBJ2-3; D is tentatively TRBD1 or TRBD2 (6 bases each). Germline V gene sequence: CDR1 SNHLY, CDR2 FYNNEI. V was shortened by 4 bases and J by 4 bases, with 12 bases between the two germline ends. This CDR3 region has 14 residues.

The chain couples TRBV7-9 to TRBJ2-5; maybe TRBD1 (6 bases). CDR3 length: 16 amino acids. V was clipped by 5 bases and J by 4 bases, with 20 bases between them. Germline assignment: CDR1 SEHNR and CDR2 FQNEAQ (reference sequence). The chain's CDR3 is CASSTRGDNLAETQYF. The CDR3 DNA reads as TGTGCCAGCAGCACCCGAGGGGACAATTTGGCAGAGACCCAGTACTTC.

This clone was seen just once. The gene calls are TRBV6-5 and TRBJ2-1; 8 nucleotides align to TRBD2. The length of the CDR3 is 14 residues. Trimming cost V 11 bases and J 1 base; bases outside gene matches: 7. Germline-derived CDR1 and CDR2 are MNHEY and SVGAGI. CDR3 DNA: TGTGCCGTAGCCCGGGGGGGATCCTACAATGAGCAGTTCTTC. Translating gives CAVARGGSYNEQFF.

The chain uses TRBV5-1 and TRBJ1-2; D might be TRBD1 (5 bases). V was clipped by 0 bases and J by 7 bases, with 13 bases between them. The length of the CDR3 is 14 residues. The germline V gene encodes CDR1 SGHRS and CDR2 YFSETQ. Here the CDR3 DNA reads TGCGCCAGCAGCTTGGGCGAGGGGCGAGTTGGCTACACCTTC. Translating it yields CASSLGEGRVGYTF.

CDR3 sequence (DNA): TGTGCCAGCAGACGGCGGACAGCGGACACTGAAGCTTTCTTT. Its protein product is CASRRRTADTEAFF. This chain connects TRBV6-5 to TRBJ1-1; D is perhaps TRBD1 (6 bases). This CDR3 comprises 14 residues. Germline V gene sequence: CDR1 MNHEY, CDR2 SVGAGI. The V and J ends lost 6 bases and 3 bases respectively, with 14 bases between them.

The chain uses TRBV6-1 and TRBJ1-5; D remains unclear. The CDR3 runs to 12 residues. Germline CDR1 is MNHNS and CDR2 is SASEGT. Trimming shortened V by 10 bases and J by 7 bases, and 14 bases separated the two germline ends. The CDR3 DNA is TGTGCCACCGGGGAGTCGGGACAGCCCCAGCATTTT. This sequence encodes CATGESGQPQHF.

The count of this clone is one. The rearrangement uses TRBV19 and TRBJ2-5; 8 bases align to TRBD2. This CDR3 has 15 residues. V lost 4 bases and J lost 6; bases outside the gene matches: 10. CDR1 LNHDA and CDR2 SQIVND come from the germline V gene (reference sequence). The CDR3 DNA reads TGTGCCAGTAGTAGGAGCGGGAGAAACCCGAAGACCCAGTACTTC. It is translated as CASSRSGRNPKTQYF.

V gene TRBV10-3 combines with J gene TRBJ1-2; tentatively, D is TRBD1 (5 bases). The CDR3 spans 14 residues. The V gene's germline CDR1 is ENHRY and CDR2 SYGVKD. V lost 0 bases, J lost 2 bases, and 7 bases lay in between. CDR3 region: CAISESGPNYGYTF. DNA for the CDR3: TGTGCCATCAGTGAGTCGGGACCGAACTATGGCTACACCTTC.

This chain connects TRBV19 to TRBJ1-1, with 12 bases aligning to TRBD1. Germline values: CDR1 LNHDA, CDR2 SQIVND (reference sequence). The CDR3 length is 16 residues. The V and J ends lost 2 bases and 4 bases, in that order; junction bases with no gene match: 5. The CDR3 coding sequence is TGTGCCAGTAGTATAACGGGACAGGGGGCGGGCACTGAAGCTTTCTTT. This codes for CASSITGQGAGTEAFF. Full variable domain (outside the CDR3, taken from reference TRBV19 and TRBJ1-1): DGGITQSPKYLFRKEGQNVTLSCEQNLNHDAMYWYRQDPGQGLRLIYYSQIVNDFQKGDIAEGYSVSREKKESFPLTVTSAQKNPTAFYLCASSITGQGAGTEAFFGQGTRLTVV.

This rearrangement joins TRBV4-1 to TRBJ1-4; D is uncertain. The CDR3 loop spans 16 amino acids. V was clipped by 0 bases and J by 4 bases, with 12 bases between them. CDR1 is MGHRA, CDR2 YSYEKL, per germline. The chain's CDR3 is CASSQEGIGNNEKLFF. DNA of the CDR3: TGCGCCAGCAGCCAAGAGGGGATTGGTAATAATGAAAAACTGTTTTTT.

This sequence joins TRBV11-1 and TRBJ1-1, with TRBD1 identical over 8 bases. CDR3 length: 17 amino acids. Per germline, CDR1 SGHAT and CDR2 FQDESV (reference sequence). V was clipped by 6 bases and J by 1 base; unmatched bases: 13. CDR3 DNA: TGTGCCAGCAGTTATCGACAGGGGAAGGGACCGAACACTGAAGCTTTCTTT. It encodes CASSYRQGKGPNTEAFF.

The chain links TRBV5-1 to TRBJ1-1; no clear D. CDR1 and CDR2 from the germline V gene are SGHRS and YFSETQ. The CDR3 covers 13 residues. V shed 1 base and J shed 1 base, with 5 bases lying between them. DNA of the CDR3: TGCGCCAGCAGCTTGTGGCAGAACACTGAAGCTTTCTTT. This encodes CASSLWQNTEAFF.

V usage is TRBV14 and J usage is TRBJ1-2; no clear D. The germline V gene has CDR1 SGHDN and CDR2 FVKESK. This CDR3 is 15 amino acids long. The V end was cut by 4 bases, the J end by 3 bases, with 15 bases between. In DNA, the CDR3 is TGTGCCAGCAGCCCTTACCGCACTAGCGACTATGGCTACACCTTC. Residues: CASSPYRTSDYGYTF.

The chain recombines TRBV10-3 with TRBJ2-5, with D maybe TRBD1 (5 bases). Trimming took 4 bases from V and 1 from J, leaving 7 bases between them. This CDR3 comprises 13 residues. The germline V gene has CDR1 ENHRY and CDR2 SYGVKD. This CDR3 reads CAISARGQETQYF. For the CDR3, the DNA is TGTGCCATCAGTGCAAGGGGCCAAGAGACCCAGTACTTC.

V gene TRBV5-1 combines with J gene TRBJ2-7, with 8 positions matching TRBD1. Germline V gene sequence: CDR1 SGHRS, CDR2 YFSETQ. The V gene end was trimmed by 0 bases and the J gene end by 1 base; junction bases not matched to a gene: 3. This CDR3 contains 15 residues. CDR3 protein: CASSLGTGSSYEQYF. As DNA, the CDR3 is TGCGCCAGCAGCTTGGGGACAGGGAGTTCCTACGAGCAGTACTTC.

The CDR3 loop is CASSELGTGDTEAFF. The CDR3 region has the DNA TGTGCCAGCAGTGAACTTGGGACAGGGGACACTGAAGCTTTCTTT. The J gene is TRBJ1-1, the V gene TRBV6-1; the match to TRBD1 covers 10 bases. The length of the CDR3 is 15 residues. The germline gives CDR1 MNHNS, CDR2 SASEGT. With 2 bases clipped from V and 3 bases from J, the junction kept 3 bases outside the gene matches.

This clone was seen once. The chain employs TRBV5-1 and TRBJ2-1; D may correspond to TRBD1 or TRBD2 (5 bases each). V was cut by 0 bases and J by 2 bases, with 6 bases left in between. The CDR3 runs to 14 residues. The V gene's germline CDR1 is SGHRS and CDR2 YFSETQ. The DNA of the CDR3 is TGCGCCAGCAGCTTGGAGGGACCCTACAATGAGCAGTTCTTC. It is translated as CASSLEGPYNEQFF.